The 25 T cell receptor beta chains presented below share a single source sample, sequenced in a study of Graves' ophthalmopathy and Graves' hyperthyroidism (dated by TCRdb to between 2017 and 2018). The reads were generated on an Illumina HiSeq 2000. For repertoire sequencing, the TCR beta CDR3 regions were amplified from RNA transcripts. HTBI primers and the Qiagen OneStep RT-PCR kit were used in a first-round RT-PCR, which was followed by a second-round multiplex PCR, size selection and purification. The raw public data were reprocessed by TCRdb itself: fastp quality trimming at Q25, MiXCR clonotype calling, in-frame beta chains only. When rows share a CDR3 protein, they turn into one entry using the most common DNA and genes. This sample holds 680,000 or so distinct CDR3 sequences; 22% were observed only once. The top ten clones comprise around 6.5% of the sample. Sample: peripheral blood. Receptors were obtained from a young woman with stable Graves' hyperthyroidism. Some clones in this sample may be carry-over from other donors' samples. Donor details come from another sample of the same person, matched by shared clones.

This clonotype was counted many times. This chain links TRBV12-3 or TRBV12-4 with TRBJ1-2; TRBD1 aligns across 7 bases. J gave up 6 bases and V 7 bases, and 8 bases lay outside the gene matches. The CDR3 has 13 residues. The CDR3 sequence is CASTATGSDGYTF. CDR3 nucleotides: TGTGCCAGCACCGCGACAGGGTCCGATGGCTACACCTTC.

This clonotype showed up many times. The CDR3 bases are TGTGCCAGCAGCTCGGGACAGGGGGCTGTGGAGTTTCGGCTTGCCTATAATTCACCCCTCCACTTT. Encoded protein: CASSSGQGAVEFRLAYNSPLHF. The chain has TRBV9 and TRBJ1-6, with 12 positions matching TRBD1. The CDR3 has 22 amino acids. Looked up from germline, CDR1 is SGDLS and CDR2 is YYNGEE. J gave up 2 bases and V 4 bases, and 19 bases lay outside the gene matches.

This chain joins TRBV12-3 or TRBV12-4 and TRBJ1-2; D call uncertain. CDR3 length: 16 amino acids. V was shortened by 6 bases and J by 3 bases, with 20 bases between the two germline ends. DNA of the CDR3: TGTGCCAGCAGACAGAGTGAGAAGGTCTGGTACTATGGCTACACCTTC. Residues: CASRQSEKVWYYGYTF.

The chain links TRBV12-3 or TRBV12-4 to TRBJ1-2, with 12 bases that match TRBD1. The CDR3 is 18 residues long. Unmatched junction bases numbered 12, after V lost 5 bases and J lost 2 bases. The CDR3 DNA reads TGTGCCAGCAGTCTCGGGACAGGGGGCGGGGGAGGGAACTATGGCTACACCTTC. Residues: CASSLGTGGGGGNYGYTF.

Comments on this clonotype: It may be a read error: a sequence one base away is much more abundant. The rearrangement links TRBV15 to TRBJ2-2, with TRBD2 as a possible D gene (5 bases). This CDR3 contains 12 residues. The germline CDR1 and CDR2 sequences are LNHNV and YYDKDF (reference sequence). CDR3 sequence reads: CATSSDIGELCF. The CDR3 bases are TGTGCCACCAGCAGCGATATCGGGGAGCTGTGTTTT.

This clonotype was recorded many times. The rearrangement links TRBV30 to TRBJ2-2; D uncertain. The CDR3 is 8 amino acids. Trimming stripped 8 bases from V and 7 bases from J, with 2 bases between. The germline gives CDR1 GTSNPN, CDR2 SVGIG (reference sequence). The CDR3 DNA sequence: TGTGCCAGCGGGGAGCTGTTTTTT. This codes for CASGELFF.

This clonotype was counted many times. V and J are TRBV6-1 and TRBJ1-5; no definite D call. The CDR3 loop spans 15 amino acids. Trimming took off 3 bases at V and 1 base at J, with 10 bases between the two ends. CDR1 MNHNS and CDR2 SASEGT come from the germline V gene. For the CDR3, the DNA is TGTGCCAGCAGTGACCCGGGCGCGAGCAATCAGCCCCAGCATTTT. Residues: CASSDPGASNQPQHF.

This clonotype was counted at least ten times. V is TRBV15 and J is TRBJ2-6; D remains unclear. This CDR3 is 16 amino acids long. Germline-derived CDR1 and CDR2 are LNHNV and YYDKDF (reference sequence). V shed 0 bases and J shed 1 base, with 7 bases lying between them. CDR3: CATSRDPRSGANVLTF. The CDR3, as DNA: TGTGCCACCAGCAGAGATCCCCGATCTGGGGCCAACGTCCTGACTTTC.

This clonotype was counted ten times or more. This sequence joins TRBV30 and TRBJ1-1; D call uncertain. From germline, CDR1 is GTSNPN and CDR2 SVGIG (reference sequence). The CDR3 is made up of 14 amino acids. Trimming removed 2 bases at V and 0 bases at J, with 10 bases between. Here the CDR3 reads CAWSFSGMNTEAFF. The CDR3 DNA is TGTGCCTGGAGTTTCTCCGGGATGAACACTGAAGCTTTCTTT.

For this clonotype: The junction and the germline gene differ at one end; a read error may be behind it. This chain links TRBV5-1 with TRBJ2-4; unclear D gene. CDR3 length: 16 amino acids. The germline V gene has CDR1 SGHRS and CDR2 YFSETQ. This CDR3 is CASSLASGTPKNIKYF. The CDR3 DNA sequence: TGCGCCAGCAGCTTGGCCTCGGGCACGCCAAAAAACATTAAGTACTTC.

The table lists this clonotype with many counts. The J gene is TRBJ2-5, the V gene TRBV20-1, with 10 bases lining up with TRBD2. The ends lost 6 bases at V and 0 bases at J; junction bases unmatched: 7. Looked up from germline, CDR1 is DFQATT and CDR2 is SNEGSKA (reference sequence). The CDR3 is made up of 15 amino acids. CDR3 amino acids: CSASGLAGDQETQYF. The CDR3 region has the DNA TGCAGTGCCAGTGGCCTAGCGGGGGACCAAGAGACCCAGTACTTC.

The table lists this clonotype with many counts. The chain carries TRBV27 and TRBJ2-7, with 9 bases that match TRBD2. Germline-derived CDR1 and CDR2 are MNHEY and SMNVEV (reference sequence). The CDR3 length is 15 residues. V shed 3 bases and J 9 bases; nucleotides not matched to a gene: 12. The CDR3 sequence: CASSFYDGGLARQYF. The CDR3 region has the DNA TGTGCCAGCAGTTTCTATGATGGGGGACTAGCAAGGCAGTACTTC.

This clonotype was observed many times. The chain has TRBV6-2 or TRBV6-3 and TRBJ2-7; 7 bases fit TRBD1. Unmatched junction bases numbered 4, after V lost 2 bases and J lost 0 bases. The germline V gene encodes CDR1 MNHEY and CDR2 SVGEGT. The CDR3 loop spans 15 amino acids. CDR3 loop: CASSYGAGGSYEQYF. In nucleotides, the CDR3 is TGTGCCAGCAGTTACGGTGCAGGGGGCTCCTACGAGCAGTACTTC.

This clonotype was detected ten times or more. J is TRBJ1-2 and V is TRBV15; weak D call: TRBD1 (5 bases). CDR1 is LNHNV and CDR2 is YYDKDF in the germline V gene (reference sequence). The V end lost 4 bases, the J end lost 8 bases, and 17 bases lay between the germline ends. The CDR3 covers 14 residues. The CDR3 protein is CATSIRDSPAGYTF. The CDR3 nucleotides are TGTGCCACCAGCATACGGGACTCCCCGGCGGGCTACACCTTC.

This clonotype has at least ten counts. The chain employs TRBV27 and TRBJ2-5; 8 nucleotides match TRBD1. The CDR3 consists of 15 residues. Germline CDR1 is MNHEY and CDR2 is SMNVEV (reference sequence). V dropped 3 bases and J dropped 4; count of bases not matched to a gene: 7. This CDR3 is CASSLDPTGGETQYF. DNA of the CDR3: TGTGCCAGCAGTTTGGACCCCACAGGGGGAGAGACCCAGTACTTC.

This clonotype turned up a few times. The rearrangement joins TRBV11-3 to TRBJ2-6, with D possibly being TRBD1 or TRBD2 (5 bases each). V lost 3 bases, J lost 1 base, and 10 bases lay in between. The CDR3 runs to 16 residues. Germline lookup yields CDR1 SGHNT and CDR2 YENEEA. The CDR3 sequence: CASSLGRGSGANVLTF. In DNA, the CDR3 is TGTGCCAGCAGCTTGGGACGGGGATCTGGGGCCAACGTCCTGACTTTC.

This rearrangement joins TRBV4-1 to TRBJ1-2; D unresolved. CDR1 is MGHRA, CDR2 YSYEKL, per germline. The CDR3 is 14 amino acids. Trimming left V 1 base short and J 5 bases short, with 11 bases between. CDR3 sequence: CASSQAAGKYGYTF. CDR3 bases: TGCGCCAGCAGCCAAGCGGCAGGAAAGTATGGCTACACCTTC.

This clonotype was seen at least ten times. This chain joins TRBV12-3 or TRBV12-4 and TRBJ1-2; 7 nucleotides align to TRBD1. V lost 6 bases to trimming and J lost 3 bases; unmatched junction nucleotides: 7. The CDR3 runs 14 residues. CDR3 DNA: TGTGCCAGCAGCGCCGGGACAGTGGACTATGGCTACACCTTC. Residues: CASSAGTVDYGYTF.

The chain links TRBV6-5 to TRBJ2-3; D is unresolved. The CDR3 totals 14 residues. Looked up from germline, CDR1 is MNHEY and CDR2 is SVGAGI. Trimming stripped 2 bases from V and 0 bases from J, with 6 bases between. In nucleotides, the CDR3 is TGTGCCAGCAGTTACAGGTCCAGCACAGATACGCAGTATTTT. Amino acids: CASSYRSSTDTQYF.

This clonotype has just a few counts. A much larger clonotype is one base distant, so this may be a read error. The rearrangement joins TRBV28 to TRBJ2-4; D is ambiguous. Per the germline V gene, CDR1 is MDHEN and CDR2 is SYDVKM. This CDR3 comprises 14 residues. Here the CDR3 reads CASSLRPAKNIKYF. CDR3 DNA: TGTGCCAGCAGTTTGAGACCAGCCAAAAACATTAAGTACTTC.

In its sample, this clonotype was seen a few times. The chain is built from TRBV28 and TRBJ2-7; 9 nucleotides line up with TRBD1. Per the germline V gene, CDR1 is MDHEN and CDR2 is SYDVKM. The junction had 5 bases not matched to a gene; V was cut back by 3 bases and J by 5 bases. The CDR3 has 14 residues. As DNA, the CDR3 is TGTGCCAGCAGTTTCGACAGGGGGACCGACGAGCAGTACTTC. Translating it yields CASSFDRGTDEQYF.

This clonotype was counted ten times or more. The rearrangement joins TRBV30 to TRBJ1-5; 7 bases are a match to TRBD1. The CDR3 extends over 16 amino acids. Per germline, CDR1 GTSNPN and CDR2 SVGIG (reference sequence). The junction had 9 bases not matched to a gene; V was cut back by 1 base and J by 3 bases. CDR3: CAWSERGGQFNQPQHF. The CDR3 region has the DNA TGTGCCTGGAGTGAAAGAGGGGGACAGTTCAATCAGCCCCAGCATTTT. The whole variable domain, remainder taken from reference TRBV30 and TRBJ1-5, is SQTIHQWPATLVQPVGSPLSLECTVEGTSNPNLYWYRQAAGRGLQLLFYSVGIGQISSEVPQNLSASRPQDRQFILSSKKLLLSDSGFYLCAWSERGGQFNQPQHFGDGTRLSIL.

As concerns this clonotype: This sequence may be a read error, since a much larger clone differs from it by one base. The missing conserved phenylalanine or tryptophan at the end of this CDR3 makes a read error likely. The genes are TRBV27 and TRBJ1-2, with TRBD1 as a possible D gene (5 bases). The CDR3 spans 14 residues. CDR1 is MNHEY and CDR2 is SMNVEV in the germline V gene (reference sequence). The CDR3, as DNA: TGTGCCAGCAGTCGGGCAGGGACTAAGTATGGCTACACCGTC. It is translated as CASSRAGTKYGYTV.

This clonotype has more than one count but fewer than ten. This rearrangement joins TRBV12-3 or TRBV12-4 to TRBJ1-2; no definite D call. Trimming removed 7 bases at V and 8 bases at J, with 17 bases between. The CDR3 has 13 residues. As DNA, the CDR3 is TGTGCCAGCAACAATTTGGGAGTGGAAGGCTACACCTTC. This sequence encodes CASNNLGVEGYTF.

This clonotype was picked up many times. The genes are TRBV5-1 and TRBJ1-1; 7 bases match TRBD1. Unmatched junction bases numbered 10, after V lost 0 bases and J lost 8 bases. CDR1 is SGHRS and CDR2 is YFSETQ in the germline V gene. CDR3 length equals 15 residues. The CDR3 sequence: CASSLGRSGTAEAFF. CDR3 bases: TGCGCCAGCAGCTTGGGTCGTTCCGGGACAGCCGAAGCTTTCTTT. The whole variable domain, filled in from reference TRBV5-1 and TRBJ1-1, reads KAGVTQTPRYLIKTRGQQVTLSCSPISGHRSVSWYQQTPGQGLQFLFEYFSETQRNKGNFPGRFSGRQFSNSRSEMNVSTLELGDSALYLCASSLGRSGTAEAFFGQGTRLTVV.